These 20 T cell receptor beta chains originate from one sample sequenced in a study of early T cells in non-severe SARS-CoV-2 infection. TCRdb passed the 5' RACE reads through MiXCR, listing each CDR3 protein once. The sample has more than 50,000 distinct CDR3 sequences, roughly an eighth seen once; the top ten hold under 1.5%. The material was whole blood, obtained at baseline. These receptors all stem from an adult who was a healthcare worker with PCR-confirmed SARS-CoV-2 infection or an uninfected control (not recorded which).

J is TRBJ2-7 and V is TRBV9, with D unresolved. V lost 4 bases and J 9 bases, leaving 8 bases between the germline ends. The CDR3 extends over 10 amino acids. Germline V gene lookup returns CDR1 SGDLS and CDR2 YYNGEE. CDR3 sequence: CASSPKGQYF. CDR3 nucleotide sequence: TGTGCCAGCAGCCCTAAAGGGCAGTACTTC.

The chain employs TRBV7-9 and TRBJ1-1, with TRBD1 as a possible D gene (5 bases). The CDR3 extends over 16 amino acids. Germline CDR1 reads SEHNR; CDR2 reads FQNEAQ (reference sequence). V was pared by 1 base and J by 3 bases, with 15 bases between. CDR3 sequence (DNA): TGTGCCAGCAGCTTAGGCTTGGGGGAGCGCGACACTGAAGCTTTCTTT. Its protein product is CASSLGLGERDTEAFF.

In this sample, this clonotype turned up many times. The rearrangement links TRBV18 to TRBJ1-2; D unresolved. There are 14 residues in the CDR3. Germline V gene sequence: CDR1 KGHSH, CDR2 LQKENI. V dropped 1 base and J dropped 1 base, with 7 bases sitting between them. CDR3 amino acids: CASSPLNSNYGYTF. DNA of the CDR3: TGTGCCAGCTCACCACTTAACAGTAACTATGGCTACACCTTC.

This clonotype was recorded at least ten times. CDR3 sequence: CASSPLGQGLTDTQYF. CDR3 coding DNA: TGTGCCAGCAGCCCCTTGGGACAGGGTCTCACAGATACGCAGTATTTT. The V gene is TRBV6-5, the J gene TRBJ2-3; 9 nucleotides agree with TRBD1. The V gene's germline CDR1 is MNHEY and CDR2 SVGAGI. The CDR3 extends over 16 amino acids. Trimming took 6 bases from V and 2 from J; bases not matched to a gene: 9.

Points on this clonotype: A much larger clonotype is one base distant, so this may be a read error. V and J are TRBV20-1 and TRBJ2-1; tentatively, D is TRBD2 (5 bases). This CDR3 is built from 11 residues. Germline V gives CDR1 DFQATT, CDR2 SNEGSKA (reference sequence). V shed 8 bases and J shed 9 bases, with 14 bases lying between them. The CDR3 here is CSTRRTSEQFF. The CDR3 nucleotides read TGCAGTACGCGCAGAACTAGTGAGCAGTTCTTC.

In DNA form, the CDR3 reads TGTGCCAGCAGTCCCTTGCCTAGCGGGGGCTATTCCTACAATGAGCAGTTCTTC. Translation gives CASSPLPSGGYSYNEQFF. This chain connects TRBV6-6 to TRBJ2-1, with 10 bases fitting TRBD2. Germline V lookup: CDR1 MNHNY, CDR2 SVGAGI (reference sequence). The V and J ends lost 5 bases and 1 base, in that order; junction bases with no gene match: 11. CDR3 length: 18 amino acids.

CDR3 loop: CASSVWNSGANVLTF. The CDR3 coding sequence is TGTGCCAGCAGCGTATGGAACTCTGGGGCCAACGTCCTGACTTTC. This chain connects TRBV28 to TRBJ2-6, with no clear D. The CDR3 has 15 amino acids. CDR1 and CDR2 from the germline V gene are MDHEN and SYDVKM. V was pared by 6 bases and J by 0 bases, with 9 bases between.

This clonotype was counted many times. V and J are TRBV3-1 and TRBJ2-7, with no clear D. This CDR3 is built from 15 residues. Trimming pared 6 bases from V and 3 bases from J, leaving 18 bases between. Germline V gene sequence: CDR1 LGHDT, CDR2 YNNKEL (reference sequence). The CDR3 sequence is CASRDQMRTDYEQYF. The CDR3 nucleotides read TGTGCCAGCAGAGATCAAATGCGGACGGACTACGAGCAGTACTTC.

To note about this clonotype: A read error may be the cause here, since a much bigger clone is one base away. J is TRBJ1-1 and V is TRBV29-1; D possibly corresponds to TRBD1 (5 bases). CDR1 and CDR2 (germline): SQVTM, ANQGSEA. This CDR3 is 13 amino acids long. V gave up 6 bases and J gave up 6 bases, with 17 bases separating them. CDR3 in amino acids: CSVGNRMGAEAFF. The CDR3 DNA reads TGCAGCGTCGGCAACAGGATGGGGGCTGAAGCTTTCTTT.

This clonotype was counted only a few times. The rearrangement joins TRBV10-3 to TRBJ1-1; unclear D gene. Between the trimmed V and J ends, which lost 6 bases and 6 bases, there was a span of 8 bases. The CDR3 sequence is 11 residues long. Germline CDR1 ENHRY, CDR2 SYGVKD. The CDR3 here is CAISPGSEAFF. The CDR3 DNA follows: TGTGCCATCAGCCCGGGCTCTGAAGCTTTCTTT.

This clonotype has a handful of counts. The chain links TRBV27 to TRBJ2-7, with 7 bases lining up with TRBD1. The CDR3 extends over 17 amino acids. With V trimmed by 3 bases and J by 0 bases, 11 bases remained unmatched. Germline loops: CDR1 MNHEY, CDR2 SMNVEV (reference sequence). The CDR3, as DNA: TGTGCCAGCAGTTTGACACGGGACAGTTTAAGCTCCTACGAGCAGTACTTC. It encodes CASSLTRDSLSSYEQYF.

This clonotype came up a few times. The chain combines TRBV20-1 with TRBJ2-1; D may be TRBD1 (5 bases). Germline-derived CDR1 and CDR2 are DFQATT and SNEGSKA (reference sequence). V lost 0 bases and J 7 bases, leaving 10 bases between the germline ends. The CDR3 is 13 residues long. Written as DNA, the CDR3 is TGCAGTGCTAGAGACCCAGGGCGTAATGAGCAGTTCTTC. Protein sequence: CSARDPGRNEQFF.

Comments on this clonotype: One end of the junction does not line up with germline, which may come from a read error. The chain has TRBV28 and TRBJ2-1; D not resolved. There are 14 residues in the CDR3. Germline values: CDR1 MDHEN, CDR2 SYDVKM. CDR3 nucleotide sequence: TGTGCTAGCAGTCCTAGTCCATTCTACAATGAGCAGTTCTTC. It codes for CASSPSPFYNEQFF.

This clonotype was seen at least ten times. This chain joins TRBV28 and TRBJ2-1, with TRBD2 matching over 7 bases. V shed 3 bases, J shed 7 bases, and the junction held 9 bases outside the gene matches. Germline V gene sequence: CDR1 MDHEN, CDR2 SYDVKM. CDR3 length: 15 residues. In DNA form, the CDR3 reads TGTGCCAGCAGTTTTTCTGGCGGGAGAGTGAATGAGCAGTTCTTC. Its protein is CASSFSGGRVNEQFF. Looking up the rest from reference TRBV28 and TRBJ2-1 gives the full variable domain: DVKVTQSSRYLVKRTGEKVFLECVQDMDHENMFWYRQDPGLGLRLIYFSYDVKMKEKGDIPEGYSVSREKKERFSLILESASTNQTSMYLCASSFSGGRVNEQFFGPGTRLTVL.

The CDR3 sequence is CASSDDGYTGELFF. The DNA of the CDR3 is TGTGCCAGCAGTGATGACGGATACACCGGGGAGCTGTTTTTT. The rearrangement joins TRBV6-2 or TRBV6-3 to TRBJ2-2; D is ambiguous. V was shortened by 5 bases and J by 3 bases, with 10 bases between the two germline ends. The CDR3 is 14 amino acids. Germline CDR1 reads MNHEY; CDR2 reads SVGEGT.

The sample holds a few counts of this clonotype. The chain couples TRBV7-9 to TRBJ2-1; TRBD2 agrees at 11 bases. CDR1 and CDR2 from the germline V gene are SEHNR and FQNEAQ (reference sequence). This CDR3 contains 15 residues. Trimming took 4 bases from V and 6 from J; bases not matched to a gene: 5. CDR3 sequence (DNA): TGTGCCAGCAGCTCGACTAGCGGGGATCTCAATGAGCAGTTCTTC. Its protein product is CASSSTSGDLNEQFF.

V gene TRBV19 combines with J gene TRBJ2-7; the D gene is possibly TRBD1 (6 bases). Trimming pared 4 bases from V and 2 bases from J, leaving 12 bases between. Germline CDR1 and CDR2: LNHDA and SQIVND (reference sequence). This CDR3 region has 14 residues. CDR3 sequence: CASSTWDKAYEQYF. The CDR3 DNA sequence: TGTGCCAGTAGTACCTGGGACAAAGCCTACGAGCAGTACTTC.

This clonotype has a count of ten or more. The chain links TRBV2 to TRBJ2-5; D tentatively fits TRBD1 or TRBD2 (5 bases each). Germline V gene sequence: CDR1 SNHLY, CDR2 FYNNEI. The CDR3 is made up of 16 amino acids. The V and J ends lost 2 bases and 4 bases respectively, with 17 bases between them. CDR3 protein: CASSEFVGDRSETQYF. CDR3 DNA sequence: TGTGCCAGCAGTGAATTTGTGGGGGATCGGTCAGAGACCCAGTACTTC.

This clonotype has at least ten counts. The chain links TRBV7-9 to TRBJ2-4; D not certain. V dropped 2 bases and J dropped 2 bases, with 4 bases sitting between them. From germline, CDR1 is SEHNR and CDR2 FQNEAQ (reference sequence). The CDR3 extends over 13 amino acids. The CDR3: CASSLLPKNIQYF. DNA of the CDR3: TGTGCCAGCAGCTTACTGCCCAAAAACATTCAGTACTTC.

This clonotype was counted only a few times. The V and J genes are TRBV18 and TRBJ1-1; D not resolved. This CDR3 region has 11 residues. Trimming left V 8 bases short and J 5 bases short, with 9 bases between. Germline V gives CDR1 KGHSH, CDR2 LQKENI. CDR3 residues: CASRYGTEAFF. The CDR3 DNA is TGTGCCAGCCGATATGGGACTGAAGCTTTCTTT.